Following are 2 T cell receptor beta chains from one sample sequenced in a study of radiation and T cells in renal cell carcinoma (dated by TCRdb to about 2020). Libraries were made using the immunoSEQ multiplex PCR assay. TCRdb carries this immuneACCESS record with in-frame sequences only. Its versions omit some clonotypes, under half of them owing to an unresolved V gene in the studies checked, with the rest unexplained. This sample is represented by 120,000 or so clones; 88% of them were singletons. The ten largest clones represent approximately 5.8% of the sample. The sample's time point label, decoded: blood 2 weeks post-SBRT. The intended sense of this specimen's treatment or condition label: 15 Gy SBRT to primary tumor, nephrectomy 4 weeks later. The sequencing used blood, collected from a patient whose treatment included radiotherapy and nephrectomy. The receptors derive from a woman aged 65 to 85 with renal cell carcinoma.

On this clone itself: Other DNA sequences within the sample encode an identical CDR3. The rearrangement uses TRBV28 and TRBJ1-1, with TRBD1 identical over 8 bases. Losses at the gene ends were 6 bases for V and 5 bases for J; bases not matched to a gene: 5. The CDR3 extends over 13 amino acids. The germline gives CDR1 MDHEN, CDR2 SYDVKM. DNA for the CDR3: TGTGCCAGCAGACTACAGGGGGGGACTGAAGCTTTCTTT. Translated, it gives CASRLQGGTEAFF. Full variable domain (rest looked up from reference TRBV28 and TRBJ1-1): DVKVTQSSRYLVKRTGEKVFLECVQDMDHENMFWYRQDPGLGLRLIYFSYDVKMKEKGDIPEGYSVSREKKERFSLILESASTNQTSMYLCASRLQGGTEAFFGQGTRLTVV.

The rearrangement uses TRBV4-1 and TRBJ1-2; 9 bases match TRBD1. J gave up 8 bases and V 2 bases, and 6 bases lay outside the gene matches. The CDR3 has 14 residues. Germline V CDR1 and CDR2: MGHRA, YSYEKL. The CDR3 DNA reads TGCGCCAGCAGCCAACCCGGACAGGGGAAAGGCTACACCTTC. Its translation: CASSQPGQGKGYTF.